The rows below give T cell receptor beta chains drawn from one sample of a study of early T cells in non-severe SARS-CoV-2 infection. TCRdb fed the 5' RACE reads into MiXCR, producing one record per CDR3 protein. The sample lists 85,000 to 100,000 distinct CDR3 sequences, 11% occurring once. The source material was whole blood. The receptor source for this set is an adult who was a healthcare worker with PCR-confirmed SARS-CoV-2 infection or an uninfected control (not recorded which). Each CDR3 is given with its conserved first and last residue. The D gene is left open where the match is weak. The listing skips clone size in some rows; elsewhere it reads once, few, many or a size class.

v_call	j_call	clone_size	cdr3_length	d_call	cdr3_nt	cdr3_aa
TRBV11-2	TRBJ1-2	few	13	NA	TGTGCCAGCAGCGCCGACAAGAACTATGGCTACACCTTC	CASSADKNYGYTF
TRBV29-1	TRBJ1-2	NA	12	NA	TGCAGCGTCCGCGAAGCTAACTATGGCTACACCTTC	CSVREANYGYTF
TRBV5-1	TRBJ2-7	NA	15	TRBD1	TGCGCCAGCAGCCCCTCCGGGACAGGGGTTTACGAGCAGTACTTC	CASSPSGTGVYEQYF
TRBV6-1	TRBJ1-5	NA	17	NA	TGTGCCAGCAGTGGATACCCTACGGCGCGGAGCAATCAGCCCCAGCATTTT	CASSGYPTARSNQPQHF
TRBV9	TRBJ2-3	NA	13	NA	TGTGCCAGCAGCGTACTAGTCAGAGATACGCAGTATTTT	CASSVLVRDTQYF
TRBV11-1	TRBJ1-1	NA	15	NA	TGTGCCAGCAGTCGAAATCCCGGGGCTCGCGCTGAAGCTTTCTTT	CASSRNPGARAEAFF
TRBV2	TRBJ1-1	few	13	NA	TGTGCCAGCATCAGGGAAATGAACACTGAAGCTTTCTTT	CASIREMNTEAFF
TRBV6-5	TRBJ2-3	many	17	TRBD2	TGTGCCAGCAGTTATGGGCCCCTAGCGGGGAGCACAGATACGCAGTATTTT	CASSYGPLAGSTDTQYF
TRBV9	TRBJ1-1	few	15	TRBD1	TGTGCCAGCAGCGGGGGGACAGTTATGAACACTGAAGCTTTCTTT	CASSGGTVMNTEAFF
TRBV6-5	TRBJ1-1	NA	16	TRBD1	TGTGCCAGCAGTTACTCGATGACAGGGTCGTTCACTGAAGCTTTCTTT	CASSYSMTGSFTEAFF
TRBV6-5	TRBJ1-2	many	18	TRBD1	TGTGCCAGCAGTTATGGGCCCTACGGGACAGGGATTAACTATGGCTACACCTTC	CASSYGPYGTGINYGYTF
TRBV9	TRBJ1-1	NA	14	NA	TGTGCCAGCAGCGTAGTGGGGGGCAGCACTGAAGCTTTCTTT	CASSVVGGSTEAFF
TRBV5-1	TRBJ1-4	few	16	NA	TGCGCCAGCAGCTTGACAGGGAAGATCTCGAATGAAAAACTGTTTTTT	CASSLTGKISNEKLFF
TRBV11-2	TRBJ2-1	many	20	TRBD2	TGTGCCAGCAGCCCCAAACCGGGACTAGCGGGGGAACCCTCCTACAATGAGCAGTTCTTC	CASSPKPGLAGEPSYNEQFF
TRBV28	TRBJ2-5	NA	16	NA	TGTGCCAGCAGTTGGGCGACGGACGGACGGCAAGAGACCCAGTACTTC	CASSWATDGRQETQYF
TRBV7-8	TRBJ2-7	NA	14	NA	TGTGCCAGCAAGGTGGGAACCAGCTCCTACGAGCAGTACTTC	CASKVGTSSYEQYF
TRBV7-2	TRBJ2-5	few	15	TRBD2	TGTGCCAGCAGCTCCCTAGGACTAGCGGGGGGTACCCAGTACTTC	CASSSLGLAGGTQYF
TRBV27	TRBJ2-7	NA	15	TRBD2	TGTGCCAGCAGTTTGGTTCTAGCGGGAGCCTACGAGCAGTACTTC	CASSLVLAGAYEQYF
TRBV5-1	TRBJ1-1	many	14	NA	TGCGCCAGCAGCTTGGATTCGGGGGATGCTGAAGCTTTCTTT	CASSLDSGDAEAFF
TRBV20-1	TRBJ1-1	NA	13	NA	TGCAGTGCCTCCGGACGGCCGAACACTGAAGCTTTCTTT	CSASGRPNTEAFF
TRBV27	TRBJ1-5	NA	13	NA	TGTGCCAGCAGTTTCTCATTGGGCAAGTCCCAGCATTTT	CASSFSLGKSQHF
TRBV9	TRBJ2-5	few	18	TRBD2	TGTGCCAGCAGCCTACGGACTAGCGGGGGGTCGTACCAAGAGACCCAGTACTTC	CASSLRTSGGSYQETQYF
TRBV27	TRBJ1-5	few	14	NA	TGTGTCAGCAGCCCTGGACGGAGCAATCAGCCCCAGCATTTT	CVSSPGRSNQPQHF
TRBV7-9	TRBJ2-6	few	18	NA	TGTGCCAGCAGCTTCAGGGCCGAGATAAGCTCTGGGGCCAACGTCCTGACTTTC	CASSFRAEISSGANVLTF
TRBV30	TRBJ2-1	few	17	TRBD2	TGTGCCTGTTGGAGGGGAGTACTCGAGGGAGGGAAGAATGAGCAGTTCTTC	CACWRGVLEGGKNEQFF
TRBV20-1	TRBJ1-6	many	15	NA	TGCAGTGCTAGAAGGGGACTATACTATAATTCACCCCTCCACTTT	CSARRGLYYNSPLHF
TRBV29-1	TRBJ2-7	many	13	NA	TGCAGCGTTGAAGATCTAGGGGGAGACGAGCAGTACTTC	CSVEDLGGDEQYF
TRBV25-1	TRBJ1-1	NA	14	TRBD1	TGTGCCAGCAGTGCCACGACAGGGTCCACTGAAGCTTTCTTT	CASSATTGSTEAFF
TRBV28	TRBJ1-5	many	16	NA	TGTGCCAGCAGTTTACCCCACAGGAGTAGCAATCAGCCCCAGCATTTT	CASSLPHRSSNQPQHF
TRBV7-9	TRBJ1-6	few	17	NA	TGTGCCAGCAGCTTCTTACCGGGAGTCTCCTATAATTCACCCCTCCACTTT	CASSFLPGVSYNSPLHF
TRBV12-3/TRBV12-4	TRBJ1-5	few	14	NA	TGTGCCAGCAGTTTAGCGGGCAGGGGCCAGCCCCAGCATTTT	CASSLAGRGQPQHF
TRBV25-1	TRBJ1-4	NA	13	TRBD1	TGTGCCAGCAGGACAGGGGTTAATGAAAAACTGTTTTTT	CASRTGVNEKLFF
TRBV7-9	TRBJ1-1	NA	11	NA	TGTGCCAGCAGCTGGAACACTGAAGCTTTCTTT	CASSWNTEAFF
TRBV18	TRBJ1-1	few	14	NA	TGTGCCAGCTCACCCACGGGGGCGGCCACTGAAGCTTTCTTT	CASSPTGAATEAFF
TRBV20-1	TRBJ1-1	many	14	TRBD1	TGCAGTGCTAGAGCCTCCGGGACAGGGACTGAAGCTTTCTTT	CSARASGTGTEAFF
TRBV12-3/TRBV12-4	TRBJ1-5	few	13	NA	TGTGCCAGCAGTCCGGACATTAATCAGCCCCAGCATTTT	CASSPDINQPQHF
TRBV9	TRBJ2-7	NA	15	NA	TGTGCCAGCAGCGTAGCGTCAGAGAGCTCCTACGAGCAGTACTTC	CASSVASESSYEQYF
TRBV3-1	TRBJ1-1	many	13	NA	TGTGCCAGCAGCCAAGATCGCCGGGGGGAAGCTTTCTTT	CASSQDRRGEAFF
TRBV24-1	TRBJ1-2	few	13	NA	TGTGCCACCAGTATGAGCGACTACTATGGCTACACCTTC	CATSMSDYYGYTF
TRBV28	TRBJ1-2	NA	12	NA	TGTGCCAGCAGTTTATTTTATGACGGCTACACCTTC	CASSLFYDGYTF
TRBV7-6	TRBJ1-2	few	13	TRBD1	TGTGCCAGCAGCTCCCCGACAGGGAATGGCTACACCTTC	CASSSPTGNGYTF
TRBV27	TRBJ2-7	many	12	TRBD1	TGTGCCAGCAGGGACAGGGACTACGAGCAGTACTTC	CASRDRDYEQYF
TRBV5-1	TRBJ2-3	few	17	TRBD2	TGCGCCAGCAGCTCCAGGACTAGCGGGGGATTCACAGATACGCAGTATTTT	CASSSRTSGGFTDTQYF
TRBV5-1	TRBJ2-1	few	15	NA	TGCGCCAGCAGCCCCCCGGGGCCCAGGCCCCATGAGCAGTTCTTC	CASSPPGPRPHEQFF
TRBV14	TRBJ2-1	few	16	TRBD2	TGTGCCAGCAGCCAGCTCGTGGGACTAGGGTACAATGAGCAGTTCTTC	CASSQLVGLGYNEQFF
TRBV4-2	TRBJ2-1	NA	16	NA	TGTGCCAGCAGCCAAGAGGCGGGGACCTCCTACAATGAGCAGTTCTTC	CASSQEAGTSYNEQFF
TRBV4-2	TRBJ1-1	many	15	TRBD1	TGTGCCAGCAGCCAGACAGCGACAGGGCGGACTGAAGCTTTCTTT	CASSQTATGRTEAFF
TRBV29-1	TRBJ1-1	many	14	NA	TGCAGCGTTGCGGGAAGGTGGAAAAACACTGAAGCTTTCTTT	CSVAGRWKNTEAFF
TRBV11-2	TRBJ1-6	NA	14	TRBD1	TGTGCCAGCAGCTCCGGGACAGGAGGCTCACCCCTCCACTTT	CASSSGTGGSPLHF
TRBV5-1	TRBJ2-5	NA	14	NA	TGCGCCAGCAGCTTACAGTACTTCCAAGAGACCCAGTACTTC	CASSLQYFQETQYF
TRBV2	TRBJ2-1	many	15	TRBD2	TGTGCCAGCAGGAAACTAGCGGGAGACTACAATGAGCAGTTCTTC	CASRKLAGDYNEQFF
TRBV14	TRBJ2-7	many	16	NA	TGTGCCAGCAGCCACCGACAGACCGGCGGTTTCTACGAGCAGTACTTC	CASSHRQTGGFYEQYF
TRBV21-1	TRBJ2-7	NA	14	NA	TGTGCCAGCAGCTCGACAGGGGGCTCCGACGAGCAGTACTTC	CASSSTGGSDEQYF
TRBV7-6	TRBJ2-3	few	13	NA	TGTGCCAGCAGCAAACTAGACACAGATACGCAGTATTTT	CASSKLDTDTQYF
TRBV29-1	TRBJ1-1	many	12	TRBD1	TGCAGCGTGACGCCTACAGGGGCGAAAGCTTTCTTT	CSVTPTGAKAFF
TRBV6-6	TRBJ1-1	few	12	NA	TGTGCCAGCAGTTATGGGGCCACTGAAGCTTTCTTT	CASSYGATEAFF
TRBV19	TRBJ2-2	few	17	TRBD2	TGTGCCAGTAGTGCCCCGGGACTACGCACCATTGGCGGGGAGCTGTTTTTT	CASSAPGLRTIGGELFF